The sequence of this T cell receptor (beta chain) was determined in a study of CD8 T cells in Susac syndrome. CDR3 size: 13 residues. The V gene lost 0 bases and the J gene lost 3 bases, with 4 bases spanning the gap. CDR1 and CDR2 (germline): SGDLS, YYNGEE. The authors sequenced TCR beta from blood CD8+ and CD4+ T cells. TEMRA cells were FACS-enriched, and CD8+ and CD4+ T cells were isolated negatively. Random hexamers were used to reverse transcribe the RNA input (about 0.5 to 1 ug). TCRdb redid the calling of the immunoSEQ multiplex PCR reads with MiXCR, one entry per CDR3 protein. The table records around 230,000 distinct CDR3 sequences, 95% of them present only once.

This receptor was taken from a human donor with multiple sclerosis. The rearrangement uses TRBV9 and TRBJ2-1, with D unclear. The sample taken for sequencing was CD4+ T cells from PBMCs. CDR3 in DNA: TGTGCCAGCAGCGTAGCCAGCTACAATGAGCAGTTCTTC. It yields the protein CASSVASYNEQFF.